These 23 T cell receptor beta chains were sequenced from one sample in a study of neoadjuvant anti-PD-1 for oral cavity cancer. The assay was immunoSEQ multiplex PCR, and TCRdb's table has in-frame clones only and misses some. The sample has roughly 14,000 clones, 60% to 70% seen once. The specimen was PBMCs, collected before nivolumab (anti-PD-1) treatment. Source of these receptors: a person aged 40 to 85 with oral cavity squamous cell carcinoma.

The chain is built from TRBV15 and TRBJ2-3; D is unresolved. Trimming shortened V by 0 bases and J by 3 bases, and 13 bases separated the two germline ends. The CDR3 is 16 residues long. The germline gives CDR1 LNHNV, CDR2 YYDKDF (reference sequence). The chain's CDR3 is CATSRDLGIETDTQYF. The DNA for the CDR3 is TGTGCCACCAGCAGAGATTTGGGAATAGAGACAGATACGCAGTATTTT.

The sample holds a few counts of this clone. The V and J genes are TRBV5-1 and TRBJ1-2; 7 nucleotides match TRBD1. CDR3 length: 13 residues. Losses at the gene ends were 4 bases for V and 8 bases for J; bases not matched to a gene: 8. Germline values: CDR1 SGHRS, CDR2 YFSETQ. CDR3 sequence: CASSLTGPGGYTF. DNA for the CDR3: TGCGCCAGCAGCCTGACAGGGCCGGGGGGCTACACCTTC.

CDR3 sequence (DNA): TGTGCCAGCAGTAGTACAAGGGCGGGGGGGTACTTC. Residues: CASSSTRAGGYF. V usage is TRBV2 and J usage is TRBJ2-5; 8 nucleotides align to TRBD2. CDR1 is SNHLY and CDR2 is FYNNEI in the germline V gene. This CDR3 comprises 12 residues. J was trimmed by 13 bases and V by 5 bases; bases with no gene match: 9.

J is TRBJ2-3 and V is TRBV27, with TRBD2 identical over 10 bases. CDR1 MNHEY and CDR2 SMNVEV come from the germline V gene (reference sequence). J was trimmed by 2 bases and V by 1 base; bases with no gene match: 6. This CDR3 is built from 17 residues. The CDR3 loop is CASSLLGAGGATDTQYF. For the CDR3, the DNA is TGTGCCAGCAGTTTATTGGGAGCGGGAGGGGCCACAGATACGCAGTATTTT.

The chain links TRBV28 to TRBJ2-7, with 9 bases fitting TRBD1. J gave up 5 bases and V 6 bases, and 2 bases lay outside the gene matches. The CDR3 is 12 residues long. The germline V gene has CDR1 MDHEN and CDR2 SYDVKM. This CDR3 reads CASRGQGHEQYF. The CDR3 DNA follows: TGTGCCAGCAGGGGACAGGGACACGAGCAGTACTTC.

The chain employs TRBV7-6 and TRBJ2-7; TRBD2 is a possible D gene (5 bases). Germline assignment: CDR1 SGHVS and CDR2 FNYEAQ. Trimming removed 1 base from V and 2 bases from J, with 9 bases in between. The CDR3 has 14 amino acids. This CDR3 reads CASSLGGKPYEQYF. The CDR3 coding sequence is TGTGCCAGCAGCTTAGGAGGGAAACCCTACGAGCAGTACTTC.

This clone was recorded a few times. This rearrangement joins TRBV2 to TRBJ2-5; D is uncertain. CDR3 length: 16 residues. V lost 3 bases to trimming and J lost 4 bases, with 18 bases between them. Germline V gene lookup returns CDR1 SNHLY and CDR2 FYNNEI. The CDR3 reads CASSEVLLALRETQYF. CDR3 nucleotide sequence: TGTGCCAGCAGTGAGGTTCTCCTTGCCCTGAGAGAGACCCAGTACTTC.

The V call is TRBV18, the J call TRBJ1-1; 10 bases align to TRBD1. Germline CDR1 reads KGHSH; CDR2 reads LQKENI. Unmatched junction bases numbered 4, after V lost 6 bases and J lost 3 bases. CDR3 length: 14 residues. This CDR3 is CASSGTGADTEAFF. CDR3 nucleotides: TGTGCCAGCTCGGGGACAGGGGCGGACACTGAAGCTTTCTTT.

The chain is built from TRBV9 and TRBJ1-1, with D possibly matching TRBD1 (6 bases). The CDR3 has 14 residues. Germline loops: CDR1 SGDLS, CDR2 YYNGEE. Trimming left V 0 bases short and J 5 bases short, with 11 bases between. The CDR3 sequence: CASSVEGGETEAFF. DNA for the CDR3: TGTGCCAGCAGCGTAGAAGGGGGTGAAACTGAAGCTTTCTTT.

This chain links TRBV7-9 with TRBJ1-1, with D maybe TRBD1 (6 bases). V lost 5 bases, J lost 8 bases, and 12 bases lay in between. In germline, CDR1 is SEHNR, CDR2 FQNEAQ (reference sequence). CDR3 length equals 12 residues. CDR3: CASSLGTSEAFF. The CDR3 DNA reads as TGTGCCAGCAGCCTCGGGACATCCGAAGCTTTCTTT.

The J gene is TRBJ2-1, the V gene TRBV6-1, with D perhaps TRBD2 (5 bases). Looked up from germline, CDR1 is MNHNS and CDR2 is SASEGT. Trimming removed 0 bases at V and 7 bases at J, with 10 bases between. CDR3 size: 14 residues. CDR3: CASSEAGRGNEQFF. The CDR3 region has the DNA TGTGCCAGCAGTGAAGCGGGTCGCGGGAATGAGCAGTTCTTC.

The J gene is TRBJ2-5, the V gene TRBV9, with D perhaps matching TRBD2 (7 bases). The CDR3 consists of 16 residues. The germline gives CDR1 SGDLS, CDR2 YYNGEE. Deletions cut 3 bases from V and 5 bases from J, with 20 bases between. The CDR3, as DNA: TGTGCCAGCAGCGGAACTGGGGGGGGCCCATCCGAGACCCAGTACTTC. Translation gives CASSGTGGGPSETQYF.

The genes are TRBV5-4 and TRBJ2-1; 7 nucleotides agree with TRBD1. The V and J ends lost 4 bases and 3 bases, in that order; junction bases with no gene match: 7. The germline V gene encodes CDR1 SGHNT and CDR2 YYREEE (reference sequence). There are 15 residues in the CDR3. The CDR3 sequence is CASSLPGGIYNEQFF. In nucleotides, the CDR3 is TGTGCCAGCAGCCTCCCAGGGGGTATCTACAATGAGCAGTTCTTC.

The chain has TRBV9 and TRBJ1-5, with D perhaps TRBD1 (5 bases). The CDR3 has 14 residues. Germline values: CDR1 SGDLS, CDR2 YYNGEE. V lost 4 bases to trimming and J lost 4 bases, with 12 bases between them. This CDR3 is CASSIGTGNQPQHF. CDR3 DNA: TGTGCCAGCAGCATCGGGACGGGGAATCAGCCCCAGCATTTT.

Here the CDR3 reads CASSAGQGLGSPLHF. DNA for the CDR3: TGTGCCAGTAGTGCGGGACAGGGGCTCGGTTCACCCCTCCACTTT. The chain couples TRBV19 to TRBJ1-6; the match to TRBD1 covers 10 bases. Germline V gives CDR1 LNHDA, CDR2 SQIVND (reference sequence). This CDR3 contains 15 residues. Unmatched junction bases numbered 7, after V lost 5 bases and J lost 9 bases.

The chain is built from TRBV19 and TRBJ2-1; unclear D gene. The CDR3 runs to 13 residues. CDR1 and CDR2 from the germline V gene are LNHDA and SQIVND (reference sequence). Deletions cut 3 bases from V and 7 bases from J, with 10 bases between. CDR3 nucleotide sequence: TGTGCCAGTAGTATTTCCGCAATAAATGAGCAGTTCTTC. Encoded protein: CASSISAINEQFF.

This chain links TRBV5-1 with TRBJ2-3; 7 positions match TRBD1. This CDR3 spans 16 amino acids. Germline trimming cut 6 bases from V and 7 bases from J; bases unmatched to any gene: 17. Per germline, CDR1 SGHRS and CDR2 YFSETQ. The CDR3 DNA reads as TGCGCCAGCACGTCTGGGGACAGATATTCTGAGAATACGCAGTATTTT. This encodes CASTSGDRYSENTQYF.

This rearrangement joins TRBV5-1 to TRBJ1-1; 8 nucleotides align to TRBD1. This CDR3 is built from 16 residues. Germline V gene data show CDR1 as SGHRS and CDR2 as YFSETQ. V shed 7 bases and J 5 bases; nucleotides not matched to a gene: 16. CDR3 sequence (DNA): TGCGCCAGCCGGTTGGGCAGGGGGCAAGCTGGGACTGAAGCTTTCTTT. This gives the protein CASRLGRGQAGTEAFF.

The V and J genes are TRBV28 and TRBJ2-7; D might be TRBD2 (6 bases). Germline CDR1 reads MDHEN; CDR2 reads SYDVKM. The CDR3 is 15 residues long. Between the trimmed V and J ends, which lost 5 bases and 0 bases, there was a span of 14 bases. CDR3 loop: CASSTPGTFSYEQYF. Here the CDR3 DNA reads TGTGCCAGCAGTACCCCCGGGACTTTCTCCTACGAGCAGTACTTC.

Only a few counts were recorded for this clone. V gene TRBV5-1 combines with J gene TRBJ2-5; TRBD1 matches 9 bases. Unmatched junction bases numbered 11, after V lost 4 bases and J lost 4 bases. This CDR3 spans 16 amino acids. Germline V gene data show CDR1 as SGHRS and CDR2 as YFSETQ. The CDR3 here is CASSTGGTGPRETQYF. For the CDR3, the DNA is TGCGCCAGCAGCACGGGTGGGACAGGGCCCCGAGAGACCCAGTACTTC.

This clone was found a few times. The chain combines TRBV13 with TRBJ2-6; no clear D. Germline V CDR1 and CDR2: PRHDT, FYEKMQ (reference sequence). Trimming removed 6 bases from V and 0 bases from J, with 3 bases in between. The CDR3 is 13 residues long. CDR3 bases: TGTGCCAGCAGGTACTCTGGGGCCAACGTCCTGACTTTC. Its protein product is CASRYSGANVLTF.

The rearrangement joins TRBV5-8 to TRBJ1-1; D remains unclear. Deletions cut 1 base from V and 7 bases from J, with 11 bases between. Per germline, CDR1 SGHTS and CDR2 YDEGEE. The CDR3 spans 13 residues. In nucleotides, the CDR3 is TGTGCCAGCAGCTTGTTAGGAAGAAATGAAGCTTTCTTT. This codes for CASSLLGRNEAFF. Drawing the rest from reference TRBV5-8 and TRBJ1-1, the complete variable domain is EAGVTQSPTHLIKTRGQQATLRCSPISGHTSVYWYQQALGLGLQFLLWYDEGEERNRGNFPPRFSGRQFPNYSSELNVNALELEDSALYLCASSLLGRNEAFFGQGTRLTVV.

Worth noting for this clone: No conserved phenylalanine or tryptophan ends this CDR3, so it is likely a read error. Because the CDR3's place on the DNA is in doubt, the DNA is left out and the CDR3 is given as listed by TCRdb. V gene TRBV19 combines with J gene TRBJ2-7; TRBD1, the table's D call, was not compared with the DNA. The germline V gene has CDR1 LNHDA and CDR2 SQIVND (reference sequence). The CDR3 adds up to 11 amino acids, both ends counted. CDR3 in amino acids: CAIALRDRGSS.